Listed below are T cell receptor beta chains from one sample, sequenced in a study of cytomegalovirus exposure and HLA in healthy donors. The data were produced by immunoSEQ multiplex PCR, yet TCRdb's version contains in-frame clones alone and is incomplete. Among about 160,000 clones, around 64% were seen once, and the ten largest hold around 2.8%. The specimen sequenced was PBMCs. The receptors originated from a woman aged 25 to 39 in good health and CMV-seronegative. Both conserved end residues are part of each CDR3. The D gene is left open where the match is weak. Clone size is given for some rows only: seen once, a few or many times, or a class if the clone is expanded.

J	V	D	size	CDR3	DNA
TRBJ2-2	TRBV12-5	.	.	CAAAAGGDGELFF	TGTGCCGCCGCGGCAGGAGGGGACGGGGAGCTGTTTTTT
TRBJ1-4	TRBV7-9	.	.	CASSLGLESNEKLFF	TGTGCCAGCAGCTTAGGTTTAGAAAGTAATGAAAAACTGTTTTTT
TRBJ2-7	TRBV14	TRBD2	.	CASNLGGGRREQYF	TGTGCCAGCAACCTCGGGGGGGGCCGCCGAGAGCAGTACTTC
TRBJ1-2	TRBV4-3	.	.	CASSQDGRKPYGYTF	TGCGCCAGCAGCCAAGATGGCAGAAAACCCTATGGCTACACCTTC
TRBJ2-3	TRBV4-3	.	.	CASSQDLGGTDTQYF	TGCGCCAGCAGCCAAGACCTAGGGGGTACAGATACGCAGTATTTT
TRBJ2-7	TRBV6-5	TRBD1	.	CASSSPGQGTYEQYF	TGTGCCAGCAGCTCTCCGGGACAGGGGACTTACGAGCAGTACTTC
TRBJ1-1	TRBV29-1	.	.	CSVATRGNTEAFF	TGCAGCGTAGCAACACGAGGAAACACTGAAGCTTTCTTT
TRBJ2-7	TRBV27	TRBD2	.	CASRILADSYEQYF	TGTGCCAGCAGGATTCTAGCGGACTCCTACGAGCAGTACTTC
TRBJ1-4	TRBV18	TRBD1	.	CASSPPDRGGNEKLFF	TGTGCCAGCTCACCGCCCGACAGGGGAGGTAATGAAAAACTGTTTTTT
TRBJ2-7	TRBV7-7	TRBD2	.	CASSLGSGTSYEQYF	TGTGCCAGCAGCTTGGGTAGCGGGACCTCCTACGAGCAGTACTTC
TRBJ2-7	TRBV5-1	TRBD1	.	CASSPGQGSYEQYF	TGCGCCAGCAGCCCCGGACAGGGCAGCTACGAGCAGTACTTC
TRBJ1-5	TRBV15	.	once	CATSRNRQGNQPQHF	TGTGCCACCAGCAGAAACCGACAGGGCAATCAGCCCCAGCATTTT
TRBJ2-5	TRBV7-2	.	few	CASSTYGGIQETQYF	TGTGCCAGCAGCACCTATGGGGGCATCCAAGAGACCCAGTACTTC
TRBJ2-2	TRBV4-1	.	.	CASSQGRTGELFF	TGCGCCAGCAGCCAAGGGCGGACCGGGGAGCTGTTTTTT
TRBJ2-7	TRBV4-1	.	.	CASSLVRDAYEQYF	TGCGCCAGCAGCCTTGTCCGGGATGCCTACGAGCAGTACTTC
TRBJ2-3	TRBV5-6	TRBD1	.	CASSLFGQGTDTQYF	TGTGCCAGCAGCTTGTTTGGACAGGGCACAGATACGCAGTATTTT
TRBJ2-7	TRBV7-2	.	.	CASSAALDYEQYF	TGTGCCAGCAGCGCAGCACTAGACTACGAGCAGTACTTC
TRBJ2-1	TRBV4-3	TRBD2	.	CASSRLLAGGSEQFF	TGCGCCAGCAGCCGCTTACTAGCGGGAGGTAGTGAGCAGTTCTTC
TRBJ2-3	TRBV7-9	TRBD2	.	CASSSRLAVADTQYF	TGTGCCAGCAGCTCCCGACTAGCGGTTGCAGATACGCAGTATTTT
TRBJ1-1	TRBV7-3	.	.	CASSFVKMNTEAFF	TGTGCCAGCAGCTTCGTAAAAATGAACACTGAAGCTTTCTTT
TRBJ1-5	TRBV18	.	few	CASSPPPGLEPQHF	TGTGCCAGCTCACCACCGCCGGGTTTGGAGCCCCAGCATTTT
TRBJ1-5	TRBV19	TRBD1	few	CASRNADRDYQPQHF	TGTGCCAGTAGGAACGCAGACAGGGACTATCAGCCCCAGCATTTT
TRBJ1-2	TRBV19	.	.	CASSIQGRANYGYTF	TGTGCCAGTAGTATTCAGGGGCGAGCTAACTATGGCTACACCTTC
TRBJ2-3	TRBV6-5	.	.	CASSYRGGTSTDTQYF	TGTGCCAGCAGTTACAGGGGCGGGACCAGCACAGATACGCAGTATTTT
TRBJ2-2	TRBV7-2	TRBD2	.	CASSPGGLATVGELFF	TGTGCCAGCAGCCCGGGGGGACTAGCAACCGTAGGGGAGCTGTTTTTT
TRBJ2-2	TRBV7-2	.	once	CASSFRSSGNTGELFF	TGTGCCAGCAGCTTTCGGAGTAGCGGGAACACCGGGGAGCTGTTTTTT
TRBJ1-6	TRBV4-1	.	.	CASSQNPGQLHSPLHF	TGCGCCAGCAGCCAAAATCCCGGACAGCTCCATTCACCCCTCCACTTT
TRBJ2-7	TRBV5-4	TRBD1	few	CASSEQGNLYDEQYF	TGTGCCAGCAGCGAACAGGGGAATCTTTATGACGAGCAGTACTTC
TRBJ1-2	TRBV5-6	TRBD1	medium-sized	CASSPGQPNYGYTF	TGTGCCAGCAGCCCGGGACAGCCGAACTATGGCTACACCTTC
TRBJ2-5	TRBV4-1	TRBD2	few	CASSQGGGNGETQYF	TGCGCCAGCAGCCAAGGGGGAGGGAACGGAGAGACCCAGTACTTC
TRBJ2-4	TRBV28	.	.	CASSLHSVAKNIQYF	TGTGCCAGCAGTTTACATAGCGTCGCCAAAAACATTCAGTACTTC
TRBJ2-7	TRBV7-8	.	few	CASSPRGGTLTYEQYF	TGTGCCAGCAGCCCAAGAGGCGGGACCCTCACCTACGAGCAGTACTTC
TRBJ2-7	TRBV10-3	.	.	CASTGPGEQYF	TGTGCCAGCACAGGACCCGGCGAGCAGTACTTC
TRBJ2-2	TRBV29-1	TRBD1	.	CSVEGQGLSGELFF	TGCAGCGTTGAGGGACAGGGTTTGTCCGGGGAGCTGTTTTTT
TRBJ1-1	TRBV28	.	.	CASSSPAGPPSAFF	TGTGCCAGCAGTTCCCCGGCGGGGCCGCCGTCAGCTTTCTTT
TRBJ1-2	TRBV6-6	TRBD1	few	CASSTDRGSGYTF	TGTGCCAGCAGTACAGACAGGGGCAGCGGCTACACCTTC
TRBJ2-4	TRBV6-5	TRBD1	.	CASRTHQGDIQYF	TGTGCCAGCAGGACTCATCAGGGGGACATTCAGTACTTC
TRBJ2-1	TRBV9	TRBD2	.	CASSVAWRELLAEQFF	TGTGCCAGCAGCGTAGCTTGGCGGGAGCTGTTGGCTGAGCAGTTCTTC
TRBJ2-4	TRBV28	.	.	CASSLPSRIAKNIQYF	TGTGCCAGCAGTTTGCCCTCCAGGATAGCCAAAAACATTCAGTACTTC
TRBJ2-7	TRBV5-1	.	.	CASSEDYTYEQYF	TGCGCCAGCAGCGAGGACTACACCTACGAGCAGTACTTC
TRBJ2-1	TRBV5-1	TRBD2	.	CASSPGLAGGPRDEQFF	TGCGCCAGCAGCCCCGGACTAGCGGGAGGGCCTAGGGATGAGCAGTTCTTC
TRBJ2-5	TRBV27	.	once	CASSRRGLETQYF	TGTGCCAGCAGTCGCAGGGGTTTGGAGACCCAGTACTTC
TRBJ2-1	TRBV4-3	TRBD2	few	CASSQEVAGGGSYNEQFF	TGCGCCAGCAGCCAAGAAGTAGCGGGAGGGGGCTCCTACAATGAGCAGTTCTTC
TRBJ1-2	TRBV28	.	few	CASSSLSGYGYTF	TGTGCCAGCAGTTCCCTCAGTGGCTATGGCTACACCTTC
TRBJ2-7	TRBV7-9	.	.	CSSSLIPYEQYF	TGTTCCAGCAGCTTAATCCCGTACGAGCAGTACTTC
TRBJ2-5	TRBV7-3	.	few	CASSLSGSAETQYF	TGTGCCAGCAGCTTATCTGGCAGCGCAGAGACCCAGTACTTC
TRBJ2-1	TRBV15	.	.	CATSRPPVSYNEQFF	TGTGCCACCAGCAGACCTCCGGTGAGCTACAATGAGCAGTTCTTC
TRBJ1-4	TRBV6-6	.	few	CASSRTTTNEKLFF	TGTGCCAGCAGTAGGACTACAACTAATGAAAAACTGTTTTTT
TRBJ2-3	TRBV25-1	.	.	CATAGQGSDTQYF	TGTGCCACAGCGGGGCAGGGGTCAGATACGCAGTATTTT
TRBJ2-5	TRBV5-1	.	.	CASSLVAAQETQYF	TGCGCCAGCAGCTTGGTGGCGGCACAAGAGACCCAGTACTTC
TRBJ1-5	TRBV7-8	TRBD1	.	CASVGQVNQPQHF	TGTGCCAGCGTGGGACAGGTCAATCAGCCCCAGCATTTT
TRBJ2-2	TRBV11-3	.	.	CASSLDGSAGELFF	TGTGCCAGCAGCCTCGATGGTAGCGCCGGGGAGCTGTTTTTT
TRBJ1-1	TRBV6-1	.	.	CASASQENTEAFF	TGTGCCAGCGCCTCTCAGGAGAACACTGAAGCTTTCTTT
TRBJ1-3	TRBV19	.	once	CASSPDGQTRNTIYF	TGTGCCAGTAGCCCCGATGGACAGACAAGAAACACCATATATTTT
TRBJ1-1	TRBV5-4	.	.	CASSPHQGMDTEAFF	TGTGCCAGCAGCCCCCACCAGGGGATGGACACTGAAGCTTTCTTT